These 21 T cell receptor beta chains came from one sample sequenced in a study of cytomegalovirus exposure and HLA in healthy donors. The PCR made use of 60 Vbeta and 13 Jbeta primers. Assay: immunoSEQ multiplex PCR; the TCRdb copy retains only in-frame clones and omits some. The sample records roughly 70,000 clones, under 80% being singletons. The sequenced sample was PBMCs. Source of these receptors: a male donor in good health and CMV-seropositive.

The chain couples TRBV5-1 to TRBJ2-7, with D possibly being TRBD2 (5 bases). The CDR3 has 13 residues. V lost 4 bases, J lost 6 bases, and 14 bases lay in between. Germline values: CDR1 SGHRS, CDR2 YFSETQ. CDR3 sequence reads: CASSLGPGSEQYF. The CDR3 coding sequence is TGCGCCAGCAGCCTCGGACCGGGGTCCGAGCAGTACTTC.

This clone was picked up one time. The J gene is TRBJ2-1, the V gene TRBV14, with TRBD2 matching 10 bases. The V gene's germline CDR1 is SGHDN and CDR2 FVKESK. The CDR3 sequence is 17 residues long. The trim removed 1 base at V and 5 bases at J, leaving 8 bases unmatched. The CDR3 reads CASSQVDLAGANNEQFF. In DNA, the CDR3 is TGTGCCAGCAGCCAAGTAGATCTAGCGGGAGCCAACAATGAGCAGTTCTTC. The variable domain in full, completed from reference TRBV14 and TRBJ2-1, reads EAGVTQFPSHSVIEKGQTVTLRCDPISGHDNLYWYRRVMGKEIKFLLHFVKESKQDESGMPNNRFLAERTGGTYSTLKVQPAELEDSGVYFCASSQVDLAGANNEQFFGPGTRLTVL.

The J gene is TRBJ2-2, the V gene TRBV18, with 7 positions matching TRBD1. V was clipped by 2 bases and J by 3 bases; unmatched bases: 0. The CDR3 covers 14 residues. CDR1 KGHSH and CDR2 LQKENI come from the germline V gene. CDR3 nucleotides: TGTGCCAGCTCACCAGACAGGGACACCGGGGAGCTGTTTTTT. Amino acids: CASSPDRDTGELFF.

V gene TRBV9 combines with J gene TRBJ2-5, with D unclear. V lost 0 bases, J lost 5 bases, and 11 bases lay in between. The length of the CDR3 is 14 residues. Germline assignment: CDR1 SGDLS and CDR2 YYNGEE. DNA of the CDR3: TGTGCCAGCAGCGTAGCCGGGTTTCTTGAGACCCAGTACTTC. It is translated as CASSVAGFLETQYF.

The rearrangement joins TRBV5-1 to TRBJ1-1, with 7 bases fitting TRBD1. The CDR3 is 15 amino acids. The V and J ends lost 4 bases and 3 bases, in that order; junction bases with no gene match: 9. Germline CDR1 and CDR2: SGHRS and YFSETQ. As DNA, the CDR3 is TGCGCCAGCAGCGCACGGGACAGCCGTTACACTGAAGCTTTCTTT. Translated: CASSARDSRYTEAFF. The complete variable domain, with remaining parts taken from reference TRBV5-1 and TRBJ1-1, reads KAGVTQTPRYLIKTRGQQVTLSCSPISGHRSVSWYQQTPGQGLQFLFEYFSETQRNKGNFPGRFSGRQFSNSRSEMNVSTLELGDSALYLCASSARDSRYTEAFFGQGTRLTVV.

The J gene is TRBJ2-5, the V gene TRBV5-1; D is perhaps TRBD1 (5 bases). The CDR3 covers 15 residues. CDR1 SGHRS and CDR2 YFSETQ come from the germline V gene. The V end was cut by 0 bases, the J end by 1 base, with 10 bases between. The CDR3: CASSLGARVQETQYF. The CDR3 DNA sequence: TGCGCCAGCAGCTTGGGAGCCAGGGTCCAAGAGACCCAGTACTTC.

V and J are TRBV6-5 and TRBJ2-7, with TRBD1 identical over 7 bases. J lost 2 bases, V lost 5 bases, and 6 bases had no gene match. The CDR3 is 14 residues long. Germline-derived CDR1 and CDR2 are MNHEY and SVGAGI. The CDR3 DNA reads TGTGCCAGCAGTCACAGGGGACAACCCTACGAGCAGTACTTC. This encodes CASSHRGQPYEQYF.

This clone appeared a single time. The chain combines TRBV19 with TRBJ2-1; TRBD1 might be the D (5 bases). The germline V gene has CDR1 LNHDA and CDR2 SQIVND (reference sequence). V gave up 3 bases and J gave up 4 bases, with 10 bases separating them. This CDR3 spans 14 amino acids. The CDR3 reads CASSISTDYNEQFF. The CDR3 DNA is TGTGCCAGTAGTATTTCGACAGATTACAATGAGCAGTTCTTC.

The gene calls are TRBV5-1 and TRBJ2-1, with D maybe TRBD2 (5 bases). The CDR3 runs to 15 residues. CDR1 SGHRS and CDR2 YFSETQ come from the germline V gene. V lost 4 bases to trimming and J lost 2 bases, with 13 bases between them. The CDR3 coding sequence is TGCGCCAGCAGCCTCGACTACCCGACCTACAATGAGCAGTTCTTC. Protein: CASSLDYPTYNEQFF.

CDR3 sequence (DNA): TGTGCCAGCAGCTTATTCAGAAACTATGGCTACACCTTC. Translating it yields CASSLFRNYGYTF. The gene calls are TRBV7-2 and TRBJ1-2, with D uncertain. V was pared by 2 bases and J by 2 bases, with 6 bases between. CDR3 length: 13 amino acids. Germline CDR1 and CDR2: SGHTA and FQGNSA.

The J gene is TRBJ1-1, the V gene TRBV19; TRBD1 might be the D (5 bases). The CDR3 sequence is 13 residues long. The germline V gene encodes CDR1 LNHDA and CDR2 SQIVND (reference sequence). The V and J ends lost 7 bases and 2 bases respectively, with 11 bases between them. The CDR3, as DNA: TGTGCCAGTAAGACAGCTTTTAACACTGAAGCTTTCTTT. It translates to CASKTAFNTEAFF.

J is TRBJ2-3 and V is TRBV30, with a possible D match to TRBD2 (6 bases). This CDR3 is built from 13 residues. The V and J ends lost 0 bases and 4 bases respectively, with 8 bases between them. CDR1 is GTSNPN and CDR2 is SVGIG in the germline V gene (reference sequence). The CDR3 loop is CAWSVGEADTQYF. DNA for the CDR3: TGTGCCTGGAGTGTAGGGGAGGCAGATACGCAGTATTTT.

The chain links TRBV6-5 to TRBJ1-2; D unresolved. CDR3 length equals 13 residues. From germline, CDR1 is MNHEY and CDR2 SVGAGI. Trimming stripped 2 bases from V and 2 bases from J, with 6 bases between. The CDR3 here is CASSYGRNYGYTF. The CDR3 bases are TGTGCCAGCAGTTACGGTCGGAACTATGGCTACACCTTC.

This rearrangement joins TRBV6-6 to TRBJ2-7, with D possibly matching TRBD2 (6 bases). V was cut by 0 bases and J by 4 bases, with 10 bases left in between. Germline CDR1 MNHNY, CDR2 SVGAGI (reference sequence). CDR3 size: 14 residues. The CDR3 bases are TGTGCCAGCAGTTACTCTCCGGGGAGGTACGAGCAGTACTTC. Translation gives CASSYSPGRYEQYF.

CDR3 coding DNA: TGTGCCAGCAGCTATAGCGGGGTCTCCTACGAGCAGTACTTC. This gives the protein CASSYSGVSYEQYF. This chain connects TRBV5-4 to TRBJ2-7; TRBD2 matches at 8 bases. This CDR3 is 14 amino acids long. V was clipped by 3 bases and J by 0 bases; unmatched bases: 2. CDR1 SGHNT and CDR2 YYREEE come from the germline V gene (reference sequence).

The V and J genes are TRBV9 and TRBJ2-1, with D possibly being TRBD2 (5 bases). The CDR3 sequence is 14 residues long. Germline values: CDR1 SGDLS, CDR2 YYNGEE. The germline V and J ends were trimmed by 0 bases and 6 bases, with 10 bases remaining between them. CDR3 sequence: CASSVATSSNEQFF. DNA for the CDR3: TGTGCCAGCAGCGTAGCTACTAGTTCCAATGAGCAGTTCTTC.

The CDR3 region is CASSAGLAPYEQYF. The CDR3 nucleotides read TGTGCCAGTAGTGCGGGACTAGCCCCCTACGAGCAGTACTTC. V and J are TRBV19 and TRBJ2-7; 9 positions match TRBD2. Germline V CDR1 and CDR2: LNHDA, SQIVND (reference sequence). Unmatched junction bases numbered 4, after V lost 5 bases and J lost 2 bases. The CDR3 totals 14 residues.

This chain links TRBV19 with TRBJ1-5, with 7 bases lining up with TRBD1. This CDR3 region has 14 residues. Germline values: CDR1 LNHDA, CDR2 SQIVND (reference sequence). Trimming removed 5 bases from V and 4 bases from J; junction bases left unmatched: 5. The DNA for the CDR3 is TGTGCCAGTAGTGCAAGACAGGGAAATCAGCCCCAGCATTTT. Its protein product is CASSARQGNQPQHF.

This clone was found a few times. The chain carries TRBV7-2 and TRBJ1-1; no reliable D call. Germline V gene lookup returns CDR1 SGHTA and CDR2 FQGNSA. V dropped 2 bases and J dropped 2 bases, with 6 bases sitting between them. This CDR3 is 13 amino acids long. In DNA, the CDR3 is TGTGCCAGCAGCTTATCAGTAAACACTGAAGCTTTCTTT. It is translated as CASSLSVNTEAFF. The full variable domain, its missing parts supplied by reference TRBV7-2 and TRBJ1-1, is GAGVSQSPSNKVTEKGKDVELRCDPISGHTALYWYRQSLGQGLEFLIYFQGNSAPDKSGLPSDRFSAERTGGSVSTLTIQRTQQEDSAVYLCASSLSVNTEAFFGQGTRLTVV.

In its sample, this clone was seen a few times. This chain links TRBV27 with TRBJ2-1; TRBD2 might be the D (5 bases). The V and J ends lost 6 bases and 0 bases respectively, with 15 bases between them. Germline CDR1 and CDR2: MNHEY and SMNVEV (reference sequence). The CDR3 loop spans 16 amino acids. The CDR3 DNA sequence: TGTGCCAGCAGAACTATCGGGATCAGCTCCTACAATGAGCAGTTCTTC. As protein: CASRTIGISSYNEQFF.

The rearrangement joins TRBV2 to TRBJ2-1; no clear D. Germline CDR1 and CDR2: SNHLY and FYNNEI. V lost 1 base, J lost 5 bases, and 6 bases lay in between. CDR3 size: 13 residues. The CDR3 here is CASSEDYHNEQFF. Here the CDR3 DNA reads TGTGCCAGCAGTGAAGACTACCACAATGAGCAGTTCTTC.